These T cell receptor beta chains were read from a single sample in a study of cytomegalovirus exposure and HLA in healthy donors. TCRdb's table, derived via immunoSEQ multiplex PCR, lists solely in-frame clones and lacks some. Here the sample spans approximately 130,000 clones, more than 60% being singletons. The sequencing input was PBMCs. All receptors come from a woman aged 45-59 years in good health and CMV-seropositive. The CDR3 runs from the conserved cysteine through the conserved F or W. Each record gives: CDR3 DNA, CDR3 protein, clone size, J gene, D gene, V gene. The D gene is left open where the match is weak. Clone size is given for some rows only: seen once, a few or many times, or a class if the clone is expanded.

TGCGCCAGCAGCGGTTCAGGTCTCATCTACGAGCAGTACTTC,CASSGSGLIYEQYF,.,TRBJ2-7,.,TRBV5-1
TGTGCCAGCAGCGTAGGGGGCGGGCTCGCAACCGGGACTGGCGAGCAGTACTTC,CASSVGGGLATGTGEQYF,once,TRBJ2-7,.,TRBV9
TGTGCCAGCAGCTTTAGCGGGGGAGTTTACAATGAGCAGTTCTTC,CASSFSGGVYNEQFF,.,TRBJ2-1,TRBD2,TRBV7-2
TGTGCCAGCAGCTTATCGCGGAGGGAGACCCAGTACTTC,CASSLSRRETQYF,.,TRBJ2-5,.,TRBV7-2
TGTGCCAGCAGTGAATTAGCGGGTACGCAGTATTTT,CASSELAGTQYF,few,TRBJ2-3,TRBD2,TRBV6-1
TGCGCCAGCAGCGGGAACACTGAAGCTTTCTTT,CASSGNTEAFF,.,TRBJ1-1,.,TRBV10-2
TGTGCCACATCACCGGGGATATTAGATGAAAAACTGTTTTTT,CATSPGILDEKLFF,.,TRBJ1-4,.,TRBV10-3
TGTGCCAGCAGCTTACAGGGTCCTGGCTACACCTTC,CASSLQGPGYTF,.,TRBJ1-2,.,TRBV7-2
TGTGCCAGCAACCTAGGATCCCGGTACCTCCCCCAGCATTTT,CASNLGSRYLPQHF,.,TRBJ1-5,.,TRBV7-8
TGTGCCAGCAGTGAAGCGGCGGGAGTGACCTACAATGAGCAGTTCTTC,CASSEAAGVTYNEQFF,.,TRBJ2-1,TRBD2,TRBV6-1
TGTGCCAGCAGCCCCAAACCCGGGACAGTCTACGAGCAGTACTTC,CASSPKPGTVYEQYF,.,TRBJ2-7,TRBD1,TRBV4-2
TGTGCCAGCAGCTTAGGGGGAACAGGGGTGTTGCTCTATGGCTACACCTTC,CASSLGGTGVLLYGYTF,.,TRBJ1-2,TRBD1,TRBV7-2
TGTGCCAGCAGCTTCGGGGGGCTGAACACTGAAGCTTTCTTT,CASSFGGLNTEAFF,.,TRBJ1-1,.,TRBV5-5
TGCGCCAGCAGCCCGCACCATTCGGGACAGGTGAGGGAGACCCAGTACTTC,CASSPHHSGQVRETQYF,few,TRBJ2-5,TRBD1,TRBV4-1
TGTGCCAGCTCAAGAGTAGGGACAGGGCCCTACGAGCAGTACTTC,CASSRVGTGPYEQYF,once,TRBJ2-7,TRBD1,TRBV18
TGTGCCAGCAGCGTCCGGGACAAGGTGTGGCAAGAGACCCAGTACTTC,CASSVRDKVWQETQYF,.,TRBJ2-5,.,TRBV13
TGTGCCAGCCACTTCGAAGCGAGACTATTTGCATCCGGGGAGCTGTTTTTT,CASHFEARLFASGELFF,.,TRBJ2-2,.,TRBV7-9
TGTGCCAGCAGCAAGGGACAGGGGGGAGACACTGAAGCTTTCTTT,CASSKGQGGDTEAFF,.,TRBJ1-1,TRBD1,TRBV7-9
TGTGCCAGCAGCTTAGCCGGTCCTCCAGGGAACGGCTACACCTTC,CASSLAGPPGNGYTF,.,TRBJ1-2,.,TRBV7-9
TGTGCCAGCCATACACAGGGCTCTTATAATTCACCCCTCCACTTT,CASHTQGSYNSPLHF,.,TRBJ1-6,.,TRBV13
TGTGCCAGCAGCTCCGGACTCGAAGGAGGTGAAAAACTGTTTTTT,CASSSGLEGGEKLFF,few,TRBJ1-4,.,TRBV7-2
TGTGCCAGCAGCGGAAGCGGGACAGGGAAAGGTAACTATGGCTACACCTTC,CASSGSGTGKGNYGYTF,.,TRBJ1-2,TRBD1,TRBV9
TGTGCCAGCAGCCCCAGACAGGGGGAAGGCGAGCAGTACTTC,CASSPRQGEGEQYF,.,TRBJ2-7,TRBD1,TRBV6-5
TGTGCCAGCAGCCGGACAGAGATTAATGAAAAACTGTTTTTT,CASSRTEINEKLFF,.,TRBJ1-4,.,TRBV6-5
TGTGCCAGCAGCCAAGAGCTCGGTTGGGATACGCAGTATTTT,CASSQELGWDTQYF,.,TRBJ2-3,.,TRBV4-2
TGTGCCACCAGCAGAGAGATGGGGGGGCGGCCTAATTCACCCCTCCACTTT,CATSREMGGRPNSPLHF,.,TRBJ1-6,.,TRBV15
TGTGCTAGCAGCTTAGGCCTAGCGGGGGCTCAGAGCACAGATACGCAGTATTTT,CASSLGLAGAQSTDTQYF,.,TRBJ2-3,TRBD2,TRBV7-7
TGTGCCAGCAGTTACTCTGGCGGGAGCAATCAGCCCCAGCATTTT,CASSYSGGSNQPQHF,.,TRBJ1-5,.,TRBV6-5
TGTGCCAGCAGTTTAGGGGGGACAGGCTTTGAAAAACTGTTTTTT,CASSLGGTGFEKLFF,once,TRBJ1-4,TRBD1,TRBV27
TGTGCCAGCAGGGTTGGGGCCTCTGGAAACACCATATATTTT,CASRVGASGNTIYF,.,TRBJ1-3,.,TRBV27
TGTGCCACCAGCAGCATCGGGGGACTTAACTATGGCTACACCTTC,CATSSIGGLNYGYTF,.,TRBJ1-2,.,TRBV15
TGTGCCATCAGCGAGGAAACGGGGGCCCAGTACTTC,CAISEETGAQYF,.,TRBJ2-5,.,TRBV10-3
TGTGCCAGCAGCTTAGTTGCGGCGGGGGGGAATACGCAGTATTTT,CASSLVAAGGNTQYF,.,TRBJ2-3,TRBD2,TRBV7-9
TGTGCCACCAGCTACGGCCAGGCCTACGAGCAGTACTTC,CATSYGQAYEQYF,few,TRBJ2-7,.,TRBV15
TGTGCCTGGACCCCTTCGAGACAGGGGGCAAATCAGCCCCAGCATTTT,CAWTPSRQGANQPQHF,once,TRBJ1-5,TRBD1,TRBV30
TGCAGCGCTGAGACTAGCGGGAGTGGGGAGACCCAGTACTTC,CSAETSGSGETQYF,few,TRBJ2-5,TRBD2,TRBV29-1
TGTGCCAGTAGTTCAGAAGCCAAAAACATTCAGTACTTC,CASSSEAKNIQYF,.,TRBJ2-4,.,TRBV19
TGTGCCTGGACCCCAATACATCGACAGTACGAGCAGTACTTC,CAWTPIHRQYEQYF,.,TRBJ2-7,.,TRBV30
TGTGCCAGCAGTACAGGTTATGGCTACACCTTC,CASSTGYGYTF,.,TRBJ1-2,.,TRBV6-1
TGTGCCAGTGGGACAATGAACACTGAAGCTTTCTTT,CASGTMNTEAFF,.,TRBJ1-1,.,TRBV6-5
TGTGCCAGCACCCAAGGAGGGGCCAGTAATGAGCAGTTCTTC,CASTQGGASNEQFF,.,TRBJ2-1,.,TRBV6-5
TGTGCCAGCAGGAGACCCGGGACACCAGGAGAGAGCACTGAAGCTTTCTTT,CASRRPGTPGESTEAFF,.,TRBJ1-1,.,TRBV7-2
TGTGCCAGTAGCTACGGGGGGCAGTACAATGAGCAGTTCTTC,CASSYGGQYNEQFF,.,TRBJ2-1,.,TRBV19
TGTGCCAGCAGTTACCAGGGGCTGGACACTGAAGCTTTCTTT,CASSYQGLDTEAFF,.,TRBJ1-1,.,TRBV6-6
TGTGCCAGCAGCGTAGGTGGGAGTTGGGGCAATGAGCAGTTCTTC,CASSVGGSWGNEQFF,once,TRBJ2-1,.,TRBV9
TGTGCCAGCAGCTTAATCGGACAGGGGAAAAACATTCAGTACTTC,CASSLIGQGKNIQYF,.,TRBJ2-4,TRBD1,TRBV7-9
TGTGCCAGCAGCTCGACTAGCGCCTCCTACGAGCAGTACTTC,CASSSTSASYEQYF,few,TRBJ2-7,TRBD2,TRBV7-6
TGTGCCAGCAGCTTTCTCAGGAACACTGAAGCTTTCTTT,CASSFLRNTEAFF,.,TRBJ1-1,.,TRBV7-8
TGTGCCAGCAGCTTACCCCGGGACAGGCCCTACGAGCAGTACTTC,CASSLPRDRPYEQYF,.,TRBJ2-7,TRBD1,TRBV7-8
TGTGCCATCAGGACAGGGGGCGTGCGCACAGATACGCAGTATTTT,CAIRTGGVRTDTQYF,.,TRBJ2-3,TRBD1,TRBV10-3
TGTGCCTGGAGAAGGGTGGCTGGACACATCTATGGCTACACCTTC,CAWRRVAGHIYGYTF,.,TRBJ1-2,.,TRBV30
TGTGCCAGCACCCCGCGAGACCAAGAGACCCAGTACTTC,CASTPRDQETQYF,.,TRBJ2-5,.,TRBV9
TGTGCCAGCAGCTTGGGGACTAGAGATGAGCAGTTCTTC,CASSLGTRDEQFF,.,TRBJ2-1,TRBD2,TRBV7-2